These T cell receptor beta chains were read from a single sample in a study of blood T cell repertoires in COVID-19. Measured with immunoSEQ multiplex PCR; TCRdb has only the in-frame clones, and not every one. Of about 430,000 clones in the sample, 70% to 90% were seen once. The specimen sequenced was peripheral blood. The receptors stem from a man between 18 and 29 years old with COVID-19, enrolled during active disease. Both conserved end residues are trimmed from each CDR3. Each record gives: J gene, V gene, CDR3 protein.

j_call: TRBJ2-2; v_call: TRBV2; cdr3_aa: ASKAREDTGELF
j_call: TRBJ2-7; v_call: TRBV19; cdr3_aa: ASSPFLTSGGDIYEQY
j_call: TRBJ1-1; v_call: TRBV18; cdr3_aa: ASSSTGEGQAF
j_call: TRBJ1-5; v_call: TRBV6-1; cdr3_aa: ASSEMGGVPQH
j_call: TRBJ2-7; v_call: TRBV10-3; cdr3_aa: AISETTSGGITYYEQY
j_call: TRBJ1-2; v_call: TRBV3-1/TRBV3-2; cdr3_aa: ASSQDAYPSRGYT
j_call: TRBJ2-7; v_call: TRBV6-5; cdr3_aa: ASSHRGPTYEQY
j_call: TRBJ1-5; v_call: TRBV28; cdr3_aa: ATTGSQPQH
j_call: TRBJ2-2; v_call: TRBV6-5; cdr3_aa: ASTHGGSGELF
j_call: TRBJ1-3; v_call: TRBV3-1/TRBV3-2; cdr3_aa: ASSELGNTIY
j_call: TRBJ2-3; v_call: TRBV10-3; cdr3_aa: AIMGSGKSTDTQY
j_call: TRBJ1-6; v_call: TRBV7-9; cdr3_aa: ASSLGAGAHNSPLH
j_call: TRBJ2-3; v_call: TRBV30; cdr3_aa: AWSQGPYRGQY
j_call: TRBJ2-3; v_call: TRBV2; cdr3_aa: ASRAGATDTQY
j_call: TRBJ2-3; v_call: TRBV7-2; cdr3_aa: ASSLVQGGLDTQY
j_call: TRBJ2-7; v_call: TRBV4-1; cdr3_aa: ASSQGLAGGYEQY
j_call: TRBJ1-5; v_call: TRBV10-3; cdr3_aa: AISDVEGPANQPQH
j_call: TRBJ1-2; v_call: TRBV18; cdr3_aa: ASSPNGPGPSSYGYT
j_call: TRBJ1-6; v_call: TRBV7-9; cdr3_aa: ASSLGGGLGSPLH
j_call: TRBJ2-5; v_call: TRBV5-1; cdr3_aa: ASSPEGGGGAETQY
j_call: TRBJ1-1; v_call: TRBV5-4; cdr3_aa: ASSPRTGTNTEAF
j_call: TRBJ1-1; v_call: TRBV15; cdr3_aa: ATSRAPTPESEAF
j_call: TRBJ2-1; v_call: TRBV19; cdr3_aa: ASSIGGVSYNEQF
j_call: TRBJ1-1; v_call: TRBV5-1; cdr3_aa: ASSRDRGRSVTEAF
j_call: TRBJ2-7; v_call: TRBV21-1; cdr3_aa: ASSRLQTGTPSPPNYEQY
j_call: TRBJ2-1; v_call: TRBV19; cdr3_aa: ASSLQGRYNEQF
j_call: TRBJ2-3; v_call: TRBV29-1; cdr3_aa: SVIRDSSTDTQY
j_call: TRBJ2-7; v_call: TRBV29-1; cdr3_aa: SVDSGNEQY
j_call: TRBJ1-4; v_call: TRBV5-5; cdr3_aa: ASRPGGREKLF
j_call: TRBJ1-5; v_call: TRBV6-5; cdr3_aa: ASSFGQGNQPQH
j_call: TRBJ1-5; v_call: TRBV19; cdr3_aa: ASSADRGLQPQH
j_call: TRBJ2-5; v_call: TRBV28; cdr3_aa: ASSNTAGIGETQY
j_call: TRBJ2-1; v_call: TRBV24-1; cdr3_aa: ATSDARQGLHEQF
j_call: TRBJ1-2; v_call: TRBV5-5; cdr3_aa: ASSPGQANYGYT
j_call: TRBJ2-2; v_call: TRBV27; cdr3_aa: ASSFSVSFTGELF
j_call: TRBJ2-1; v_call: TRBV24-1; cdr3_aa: ATSDLQVGGRAYNEQF
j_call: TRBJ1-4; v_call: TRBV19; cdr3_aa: ASRDRLNEKLF
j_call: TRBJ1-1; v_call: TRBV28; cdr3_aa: ASRDSLNTEAF
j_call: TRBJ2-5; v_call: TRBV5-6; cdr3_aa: ASSLRDRGGETQY
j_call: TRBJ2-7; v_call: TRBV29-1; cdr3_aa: SVVAVGGKDEQY
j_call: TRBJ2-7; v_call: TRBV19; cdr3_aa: ATGTGLYEQY
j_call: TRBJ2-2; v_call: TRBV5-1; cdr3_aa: ASSPGRLREGHTGELF
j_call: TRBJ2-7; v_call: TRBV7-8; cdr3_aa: ASSLENGGLIAYEQY
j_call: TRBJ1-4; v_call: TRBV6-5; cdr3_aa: ASSYSKPNEKLF
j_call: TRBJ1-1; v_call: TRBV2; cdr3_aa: ASSEIRERNTEAF
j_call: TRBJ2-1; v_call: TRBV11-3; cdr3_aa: ASSLGKSGRLYNEQF
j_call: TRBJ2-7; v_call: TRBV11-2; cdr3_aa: ASSSDRGHEQY
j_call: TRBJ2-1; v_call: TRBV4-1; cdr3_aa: ASSRLAALYNEQF
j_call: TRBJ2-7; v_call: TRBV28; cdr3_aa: ASSLRSGTYEQY
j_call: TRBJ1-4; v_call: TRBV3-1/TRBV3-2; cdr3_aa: ASSQDFQFPNEKLF
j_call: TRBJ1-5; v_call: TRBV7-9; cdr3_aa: ASSVSIGGQPQH
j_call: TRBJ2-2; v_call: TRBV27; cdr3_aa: ASRGTANTGELF
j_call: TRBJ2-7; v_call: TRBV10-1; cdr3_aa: ASSETEYEQY
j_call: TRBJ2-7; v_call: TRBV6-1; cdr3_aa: ASSELAGVLYEQY